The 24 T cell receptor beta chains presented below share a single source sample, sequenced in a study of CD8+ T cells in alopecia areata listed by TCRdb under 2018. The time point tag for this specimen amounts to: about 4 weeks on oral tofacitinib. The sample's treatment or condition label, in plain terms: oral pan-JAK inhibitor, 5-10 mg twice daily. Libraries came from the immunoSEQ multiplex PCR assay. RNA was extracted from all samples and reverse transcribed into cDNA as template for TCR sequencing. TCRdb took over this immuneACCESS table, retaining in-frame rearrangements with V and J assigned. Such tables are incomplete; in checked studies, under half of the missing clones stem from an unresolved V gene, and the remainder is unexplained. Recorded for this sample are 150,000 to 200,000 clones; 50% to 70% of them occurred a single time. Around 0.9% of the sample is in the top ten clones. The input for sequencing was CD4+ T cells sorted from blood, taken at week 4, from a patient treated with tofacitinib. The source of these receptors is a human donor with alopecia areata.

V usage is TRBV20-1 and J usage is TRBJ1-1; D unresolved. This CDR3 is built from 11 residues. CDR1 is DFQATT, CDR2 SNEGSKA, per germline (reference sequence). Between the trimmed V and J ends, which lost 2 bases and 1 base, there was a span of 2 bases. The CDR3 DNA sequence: TGCAGTGCTAGAAAGAACACTGAAGCTTTCTTT. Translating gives CSARKNTEAFF.

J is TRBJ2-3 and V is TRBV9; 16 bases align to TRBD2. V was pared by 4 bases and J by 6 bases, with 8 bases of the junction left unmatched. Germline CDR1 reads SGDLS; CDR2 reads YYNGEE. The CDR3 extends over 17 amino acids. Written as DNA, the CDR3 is TGTGCCAGCAGCCCCCCGGGACTAGCGGGGGGGCACGATACGCAGTATTTT. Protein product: CASSPPGLAGGHDTQYF.

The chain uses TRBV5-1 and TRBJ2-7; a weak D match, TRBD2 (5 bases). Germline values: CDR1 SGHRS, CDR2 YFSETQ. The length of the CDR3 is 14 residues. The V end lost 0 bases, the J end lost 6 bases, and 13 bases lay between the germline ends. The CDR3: CASSLDPGLSEQYF. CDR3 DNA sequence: TGCGCCAGCAGCTTGGACCCAGGACTGAGCGAGCAGTACTTC.

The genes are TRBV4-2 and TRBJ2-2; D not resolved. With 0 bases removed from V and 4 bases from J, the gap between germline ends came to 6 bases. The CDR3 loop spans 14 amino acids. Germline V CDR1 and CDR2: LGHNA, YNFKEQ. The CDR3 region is CASSQEVPTGELFF. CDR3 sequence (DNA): TGTGCCAGCAGCCAAGAAGTTCCCACCGGGGAGCTGTTTTTT.

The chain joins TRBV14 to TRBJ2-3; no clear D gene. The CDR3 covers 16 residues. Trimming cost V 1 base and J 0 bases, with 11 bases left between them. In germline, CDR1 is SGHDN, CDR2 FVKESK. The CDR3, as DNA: TGTGCCAGCAGCCAAGCCTCATGGGCTAGCACAGATACGCAGTATTTT. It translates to CASSQASWASTDTQYF.

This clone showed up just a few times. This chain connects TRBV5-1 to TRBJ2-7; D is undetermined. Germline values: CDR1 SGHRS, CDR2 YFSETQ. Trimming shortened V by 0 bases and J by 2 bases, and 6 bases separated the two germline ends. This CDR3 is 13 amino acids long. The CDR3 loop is CASSLERAYEQYF. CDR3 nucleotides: TGCGCCAGCAGCTTGGAACGAGCCTACGAGCAGTACTTC.

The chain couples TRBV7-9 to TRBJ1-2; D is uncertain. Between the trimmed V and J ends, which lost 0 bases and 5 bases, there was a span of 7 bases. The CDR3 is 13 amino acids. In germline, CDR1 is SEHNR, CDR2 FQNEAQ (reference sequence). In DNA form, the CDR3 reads TGTGCCAGCAGCTTAGCAGAGGAATATGGCTACACCTTC. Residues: CASSLAEEYGYTF.

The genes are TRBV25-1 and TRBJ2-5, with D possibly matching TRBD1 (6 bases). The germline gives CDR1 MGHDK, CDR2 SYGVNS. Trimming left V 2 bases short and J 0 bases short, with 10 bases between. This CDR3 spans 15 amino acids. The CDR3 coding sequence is TGTGCCAGCAGTGAAAACGACAGGTACCAAGAGACCCAGTACTTC. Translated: CASSENDRYQETQYF.

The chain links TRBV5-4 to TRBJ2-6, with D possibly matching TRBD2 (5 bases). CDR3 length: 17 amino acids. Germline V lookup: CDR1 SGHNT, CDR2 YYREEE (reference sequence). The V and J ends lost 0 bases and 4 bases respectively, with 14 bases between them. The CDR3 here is CASSLGHRGDGANVLTF. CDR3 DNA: TGTGCCAGCAGCTTGGGTCATCGGGGAGACGGGGCCAACGTCCTGACTTTC.

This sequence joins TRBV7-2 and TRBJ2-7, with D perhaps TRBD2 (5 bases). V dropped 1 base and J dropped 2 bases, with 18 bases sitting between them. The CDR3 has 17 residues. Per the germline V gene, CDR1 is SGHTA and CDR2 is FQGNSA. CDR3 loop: CASSLGGWVPLPYEQYF. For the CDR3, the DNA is TGTGCCAGCAGCTTAGGAGGGTGGGTACCCTTGCCCTACGAGCAGTACTTC.

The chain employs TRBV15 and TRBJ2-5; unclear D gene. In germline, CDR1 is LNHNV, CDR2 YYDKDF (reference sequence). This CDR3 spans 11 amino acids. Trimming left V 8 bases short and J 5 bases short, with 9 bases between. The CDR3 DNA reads TGTGCCACCGGGCAAGATGAGACCCAGTACTTC. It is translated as CATGQDETQYF.

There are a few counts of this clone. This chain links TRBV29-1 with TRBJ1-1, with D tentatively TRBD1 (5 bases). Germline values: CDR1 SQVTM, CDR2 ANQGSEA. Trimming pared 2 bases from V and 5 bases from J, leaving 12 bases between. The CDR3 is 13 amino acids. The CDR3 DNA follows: TGCAGCGTTGAAATCGGGGGATCGACTGAAGCTTTCTTT. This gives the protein CSVEIGGSTEAFF.

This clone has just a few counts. In DNA, the CDR3 is TGTGCCAGCAGCTTTGGGGGCTCTGGAAACACCATATATTTT. Translation gives CASSFGGSGNTIYF. The chain carries TRBV7-3 and TRBJ1-3, with D perhaps matching TRBD1 (5 bases). The CDR3 has 14 amino acids. The ends were cut back, 3 bases at V and 0 bases at J, with 6 bases in the middle. CDR1 is SGHTA and CDR2 is FQGTGA in the germline V gene. The variable domain in full, with the rest retrieved from reference TRBV7-3 and TRBJ1-3, is GAGVSQTPSNKVTEKGKYVELRCDPISGHTALYWYRQSLGQGPEFLIYFQGTGAADDSGLPNDRFFAVRPEGSVSTLKIQRTERGDSAVYLCASSFGGSGNTIYFGEGSWLTVV.

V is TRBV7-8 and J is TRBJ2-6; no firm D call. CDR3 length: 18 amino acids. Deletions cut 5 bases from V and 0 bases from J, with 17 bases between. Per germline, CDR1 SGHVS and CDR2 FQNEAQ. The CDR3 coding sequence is TGTGCCAGCAGCCTTCGTTTCAACCCCGCCTCTGGGGCCAACGTCCTGACTTTC. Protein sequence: CASSLRFNPASGANVLTF.

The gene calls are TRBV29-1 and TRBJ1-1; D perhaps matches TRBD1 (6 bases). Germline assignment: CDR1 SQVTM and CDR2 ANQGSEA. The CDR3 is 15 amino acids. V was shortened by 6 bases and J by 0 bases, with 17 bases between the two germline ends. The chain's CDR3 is CSVRGSRTVNTEAFF. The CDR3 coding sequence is TGCAGCGTGAGGGGGTCCCGGACGGTGAACACTGAAGCTTTCTTT.

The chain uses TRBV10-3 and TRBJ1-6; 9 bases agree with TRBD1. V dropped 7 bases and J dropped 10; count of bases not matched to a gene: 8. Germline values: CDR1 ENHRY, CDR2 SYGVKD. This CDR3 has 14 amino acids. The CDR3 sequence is CAINSGTGNSPLHF. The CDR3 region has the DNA TGTGCCATCAATTCCGGGACAGGGAACTCACCCCTCCACTTT.

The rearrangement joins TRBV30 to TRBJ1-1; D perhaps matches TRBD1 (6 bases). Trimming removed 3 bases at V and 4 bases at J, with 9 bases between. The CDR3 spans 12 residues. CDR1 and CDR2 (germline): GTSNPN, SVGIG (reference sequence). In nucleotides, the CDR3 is TGTGCCTGGAGGAGGGGGAGCACTGAAGCTTTCTTT. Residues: CAWRRGSTEAFF.

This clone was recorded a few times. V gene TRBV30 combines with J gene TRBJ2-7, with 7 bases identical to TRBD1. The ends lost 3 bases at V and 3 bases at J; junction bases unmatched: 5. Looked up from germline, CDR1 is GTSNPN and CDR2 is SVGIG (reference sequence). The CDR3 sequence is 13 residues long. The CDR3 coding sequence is TGTGCCTGGAGCCACAGGGGATACTACGAGCAGTACTTC. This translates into CAWSHRGYYEQYF.

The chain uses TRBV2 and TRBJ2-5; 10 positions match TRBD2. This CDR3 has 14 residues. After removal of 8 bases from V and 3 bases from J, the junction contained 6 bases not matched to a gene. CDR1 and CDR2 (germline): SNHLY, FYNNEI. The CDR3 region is CASLEGLAEETQYF. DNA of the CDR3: TGTGCCAGCCTAGAAGGACTAGCGGAAGAGACCCAGTACTTC. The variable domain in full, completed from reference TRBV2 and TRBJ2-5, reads EPEVTQTPSHQVTQMGQEVILRCVPISNHLYFYWYRQILGQKVEFLVSFYNNEISEKSEIFDDQFSVERPDGSNFTLKIRSTKLEDSAMYFCASLEGLAEETQYFGPGTRLLVL.

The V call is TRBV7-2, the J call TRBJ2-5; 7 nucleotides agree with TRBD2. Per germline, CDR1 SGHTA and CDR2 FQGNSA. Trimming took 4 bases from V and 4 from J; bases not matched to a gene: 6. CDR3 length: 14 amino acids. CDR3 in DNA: TGTGCCAGCAGCTGGGGGACTATCGCAGAGACCCAGTACTTC. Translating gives CASSWGTIAETQYF.

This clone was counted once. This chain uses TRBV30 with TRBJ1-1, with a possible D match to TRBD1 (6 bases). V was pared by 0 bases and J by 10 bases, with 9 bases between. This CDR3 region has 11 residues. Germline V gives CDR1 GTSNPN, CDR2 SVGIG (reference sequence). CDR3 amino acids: CAWSVQGPAFF. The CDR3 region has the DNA TGTGCCTGGAGTGTACAGGGTCCAGCTTTCTTT.

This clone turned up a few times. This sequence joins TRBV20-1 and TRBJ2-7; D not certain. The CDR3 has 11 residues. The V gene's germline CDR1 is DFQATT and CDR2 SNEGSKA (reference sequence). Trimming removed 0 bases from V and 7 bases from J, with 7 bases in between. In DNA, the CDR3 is TGCAGTGCTAGAGATCCCCCAGAGCAGTACTTC. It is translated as CSARDPPEQYF.

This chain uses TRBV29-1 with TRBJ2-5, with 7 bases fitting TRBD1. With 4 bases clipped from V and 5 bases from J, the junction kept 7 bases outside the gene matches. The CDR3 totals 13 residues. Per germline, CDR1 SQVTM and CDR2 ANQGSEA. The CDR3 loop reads CSVARQGSETQYF. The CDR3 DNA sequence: TGCAGCGTTGCTAGACAGGGAAGTGAGACCCAGTACTTC.

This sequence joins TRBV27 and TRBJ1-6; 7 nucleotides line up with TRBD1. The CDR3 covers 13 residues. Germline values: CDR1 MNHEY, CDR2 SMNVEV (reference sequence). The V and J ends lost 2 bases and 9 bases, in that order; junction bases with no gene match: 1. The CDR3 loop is CASSLRGPSPLHF. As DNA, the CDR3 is TGTGCCAGCAGTTTAAGGGGGCCTTCACCCCTCCACTTT.